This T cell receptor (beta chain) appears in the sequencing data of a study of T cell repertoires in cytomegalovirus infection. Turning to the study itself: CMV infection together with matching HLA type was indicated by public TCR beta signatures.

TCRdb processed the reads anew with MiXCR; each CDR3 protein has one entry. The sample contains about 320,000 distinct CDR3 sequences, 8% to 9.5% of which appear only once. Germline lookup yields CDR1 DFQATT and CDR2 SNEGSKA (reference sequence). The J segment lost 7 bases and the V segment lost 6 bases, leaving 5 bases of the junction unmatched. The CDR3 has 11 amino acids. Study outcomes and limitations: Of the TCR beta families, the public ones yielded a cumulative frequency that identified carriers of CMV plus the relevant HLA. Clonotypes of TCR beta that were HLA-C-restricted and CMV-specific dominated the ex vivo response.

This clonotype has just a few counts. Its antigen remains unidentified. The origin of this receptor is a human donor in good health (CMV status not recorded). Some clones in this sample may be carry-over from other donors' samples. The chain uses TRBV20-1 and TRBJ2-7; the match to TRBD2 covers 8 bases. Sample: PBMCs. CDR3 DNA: TGCAGTGCCACGGGGGGGGAGGAGCAGTACTTC. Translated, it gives CSATGGEEQYF.